Each of the 27 T cell receptor beta chains below was sequenced from the same sample in a study of shared clonotypes between healthy human individuals. Produced via immunoSEQ multiplex PCR; TCRdb's table is partial and in-frame only. The sample has some 2.3 million clones; approximately 95% are singletons. The sample was naive CD4+ T cells from PBMCs. As for subset: CD45RA+ positively selected. These TCRs come from a man aged 18 to 30 in good health. Some clones in this sample may be carry-over from other donors' samples.

This clone has just one count. The V call is TRBV7-2, the J call TRBJ2-7; D tentatively fits TRBD1 or TRBD2 (5 bases each). The CDR3 extends over 16 amino acids. Deletions cut 1 base from V and 3 bases from J, with 16 bases between. Looked up from germline, CDR1 is SGHTA and CDR2 is FQGNSA. For the CDR3, the DNA is TGTGCCAGCAGCTTAGGTACCGGGACGCCTGTCTACGAGCAGTACTTC. This encodes CASSLGTGTPVYEQYF.

This rearrangement joins TRBV5-4 to TRBJ2-1, with D possibly matching TRBD2 (6 bases). Germline assignment: CDR1 SGHNT and CDR2 YYREEE (reference sequence). The CDR3 spans 13 residues. V dropped 4 bases and J dropped 8 bases, with 13 bases sitting between them. The CDR3 nucleotides are TGTGCCAGCAGCATTGGAGGGCCTTATGAGCAGTTCTTC. It yields the protein CASSIGGPYEQFF. The whole variable domain, remainder taken from reference TRBV5-4 and TRBJ2-1, is ETGVTQSPTHLIKTRGQQVTLRCSSQSGHNTVSWYQQALGQGPQFIFQYYREEENGRGNFPPRFSGLQFPNYSSELNVNALELDDSALYLCASSIGGPYEQFFGPGTRLTVL.

The genes are TRBV7-9 and TRBJ1-1; D not certain. From germline, CDR1 is SEHNR and CDR2 FQNEAQ (reference sequence). The CDR3 runs 14 residues. V lost 2 bases to trimming and J lost 2 bases, with 9 bases between them. CDR3 region: CASSLRLINTEAFF. The DNA for the CDR3 is TGTGCCAGCAGCTTACGTCTGATTAACACTGAAGCTTTCTTT.

This clone turned up a few times. Within the sample, other DNA sequences also encode this same CDR3. The chain links TRBV7-3 to TRBJ2-5; D may be TRBD2 (5 bases). The CDR3 covers 12 residues. The germline V and J ends were trimmed by 3 bases and 5 bases, with 7 bases remaining between them. Looked up from germline, CDR1 is SGHTA and CDR2 is FQGTGA. CDR3 loop: CASSFPGETQYF. DNA for the CDR3: TGTGCCAGCAGCTTTCCGGGGGAGACCCAGTACTTC.

The CDR3 nucleotides are TGTGCCAGCAATGGACAGGGAAGGATTCAGCCCCAGCATTTT. Translated, it gives CASNGQGRIQPQHF. The chain combines TRBV2 with TRBJ1-5; 8 nucleotides line up with TRBD1. The CDR3 has 14 amino acids. Germline V gives CDR1 SNHLY, CDR2 FYNNEI. J lost 6 bases, V lost 7 bases, and 8 bases had no gene match.

The chain carries TRBV30 and TRBJ2-2, with a weak D call TRBD1 (6 bases). The CDR3 sequence is 15 residues long. In germline, CDR1 is GTSNPN, CDR2 SVGIG (reference sequence). The V gene lost 1 base and the J gene lost 4 bases, with 13 bases spanning the gap. The CDR3 bases are TGTGCCTGGAGTGCTTCGACAGGCCCCACCGGGGAGCTGTTTTTT. Its protein is CAWSASTGPTGELFF.

The V and J genes are TRBV6-5 and TRBJ1-5, with D perhaps matching TRBD1 (5 bases). CDR1 is MNHEY and CDR2 is SVGAGI in the germline V gene. V was clipped by 6 bases and J by 2 bases, with 14 bases between them. CDR3 length equals 15 residues. The CDR3 spells CASRPGTGGNQPQHF. The CDR3 DNA is TGTGCCAGCAGGCCCGGGACGGGAGGCAATCAGCCCCAGCATTTT.

The chain couples TRBV2 to TRBJ1-1, with unresolved D. CDR3 length equals 13 residues. Germline V gene data show CDR1 as SNHLY and CDR2 as FYNNEI. V was clipped by 5 bases and J by 10 bases, with 17 bases between them. The CDR3 nucleotides are TGTGCCAGCAGTCCTGACCGTACTTTGGGAGCTTTCTTT. Protein: CASSPDRTLGAFF. Full variable domain (missing parts from reference TRBV2 and TRBJ1-1): EPEVTQTPSHQVTQMGQEVILRCVPISNHLYFYWYRQILGQKVEFLVSFYNNEISEKSEIFDDQFSVERPDGSNFTLKIRSTKLEDSAMYFCASSPDRTLGAFFGQGTRLTVV.

The gene calls are TRBV14 and TRBJ2-1; D gene unclear. V dropped 6 bases and J dropped 0 bases, with 9 bases sitting between them. Germline CDR1 and CDR2: SGHDN and FVKESK. There are 14 residues in the CDR3. The DNA of the CDR3 is TGTGCCAGCAGTAGAACGAGCTCCTACAATGAGCAGTTCTTC. It codes for CASSRTSSYNEQFF.

The rearrangement joins TRBV9 to TRBJ2-7; D call uncertain. CDR1 and CDR2 (germline): SGDLS, YYNGEE. The CDR3 is 14 residues long. Trimming cost V 0 bases and J 2 bases, with 9 bases left between them. The CDR3 protein is CASSVESGPYEQYF. CDR3 sequence (DNA): TGTGCCAGCAGCGTAGAGTCGGGCCCCTACGAGCAGTACTTC.

To note about this clone: This sample includes further DNA sequences coding for the same CDR3. The J gene is TRBJ2-7, the V gene TRBV15; 10 positions agree with TRBD1. This CDR3 has 15 residues. Looked up from germline, CDR1 is LNHNV and CDR2 is YYDKDF (reference sequence). Unmatched junction bases numbered 6, after V lost 3 bases and J lost 4 bases. This chain's CDR3 is CATSRAGTGVYEQYF. CDR3 DNA sequence: TGTGCCACCAGCAGGGCCGGGACAGGGGTATACGAGCAGTACTTC. The full variable domain, rest sourced from reference TRBV15 and TRBJ2-7, is DAMVIQNPRYQVTQFGKPVTLSCSQTLNHNVMYWYQQKSSQAPKLLFHYYDKDFNNEADTPDNFQSRRPNTSFCFLDIRSPGLGDTAMYLCATSRAGTGVYEQYFGPGTRLTVT.

The genes are TRBV4-2 and TRBJ2-7; D is unclear. Germline V lookup: CDR1 LGHNA, CDR2 YNFKEQ. CDR3 length equals 13 residues. V lost 4 bases, J lost 6 bases, and 13 bases lay in between. CDR3 sequence: CASSPPGLPEQYF. CDR3 nucleotide sequence: TGTGCCAGCAGCCCCCCCGGGCTCCCCGAGCAGTACTTC.

The chain combines TRBV27 with TRBJ1-5; D uncertain. From germline, CDR1 is MNHEY and CDR2 SMNVEV (reference sequence). The CDR3 totals 14 residues. V was shortened by 4 bases and J by 6 bases, with 13 bases between the two germline ends. The CDR3 spells CASSSPPRAQPQHF. The CDR3 DNA reads TGTGCCAGCAGTTCCCCCCCTCGGGCTCAGCCCCAGCATTTT.

This clone was detected only a few times. The same CDR3 is also encoded by other DNA sequences in this sample. V is TRBV18 and J is TRBJ2-7; TRBD2 matches 9 bases. Germline-derived CDR1 and CDR2 are KGHSH and LQKENI. The trim removed 0 bases at V and 0 bases at J, leaving 0 bases unmatched. The CDR3 runs to 15 residues. The CDR3 coding sequence is TGTGCCAGCTCACCACCTAGCGGGAGCTCCTACGAGCAGTACTTC. Amino acid sequence: CASSPPSGSSYEQYF.

This clone has only one observation. Additional DNA sequences in this sample encode the identical CDR3. This chain links TRBV4-1 with TRBJ1-4; no clear D. The germline gives CDR1 MGHRA, CDR2 YSYEKL. V was cut by 4 bases and J by 0 bases, with 6 bases left in between. This CDR3 has 14 residues. CDR3 sequence reads: CASSRFATNEKLFF. The CDR3 nucleotides read TGCGCCAGCAGCCGATTTGCAACTAATGAAAAACTGTTTTTT.

The V gene is TRBV5-6, the J gene TRBJ1-2; TRBD1 matches 7 bases. Germline CDR1 reads SGHDT; CDR2 reads YYEEEE. The CDR3 runs to 13 residues. V dropped 1 base and J dropped 6; count of bases not matched to a gene: 3. CDR3 region: CASSLYRGDGYTF. The CDR3 region has the DNA TGTGCCAGCAGCTTGTACAGGGGCGATGGCTACACCTTC.

In DNA, the CDR3 is TGTGCCAGCAGTTTAAGGGGAGGGACCTATAATTCACCCCTCCACTTT. It translates to CASSLRGGTYNSPLHF. The chain joins TRBV28 to TRBJ1-6, with D maybe TRBD1 (5 bases). V was cut by 2 bases and J by 2 bases, with 10 bases left in between. The CDR3 runs to 16 residues. Germline loops: CDR1 MDHEN, CDR2 SYDVKM.

V gene TRBV7-9 combines with J gene TRBJ1-2, with 8 bases that match TRBD1. Germline CDR1 is SEHNR and CDR2 is FQNEAQ (reference sequence). This CDR3 is built from 16 residues. V lost 1 base and J lost 7; bases outside the gene matches: 11. DNA for the CDR3: TGTGCCAGCAGCTTAGAGCCAGGGGGCGCTTACGGTGGCTACACCTTC. It encodes CASSLEPGGAYGGYTF.

The chain combines TRBV19 with TRBJ1-2; D call uncertain. Germline values: CDR1 LNHDA, CDR2 SQIVND (reference sequence). V gave up 2 bases and J gave up 8 bases, with 12 bases separating them. This CDR3 has 13 amino acids. CDR3 loop: CASSITAEAGYTF. The CDR3 nucleotides read TGTGCCAGTAGTATAACAGCTGAGGCAGGCTACACCTTC.

The chain links TRBV7-9 to TRBJ2-7; TRBD1 agrees at 9 bases. V gave up 4 bases and J gave up 3 bases; unmatched junction bases: 4. The CDR3 contains 14 residues. CDR1 SEHNR and CDR2 FQNEAQ come from the germline V gene (reference sequence). The CDR3 protein is CASSSDRGGYEQYF. In DNA, the CDR3 is TGTGCCAGCAGCTCGGACAGGGGTGGCTACGAGCAGTACTTC.

The chain has TRBV6-1 and TRBJ2-7; D remains ambiguous. The CDR3 is made up of 12 amino acids. V was cut by 7 bases and J by 3 bases, with 10 bases left in between. Germline CDR1 is MNHNS and CDR2 is SASEGT. The CDR3 region is CASKGTVYEQYF. As DNA, the CDR3 is TGTGCCAGCAAGGGAACGGTCTACGAGCAGTACTTC.

This sequence joins TRBV18 and TRBJ2-5; 7 bases match TRBD2. The ends lost 2 bases at V and 4 bases at J; junction bases unmatched: 7. This CDR3 spans 15 amino acids. The V gene's germline CDR1 is KGHSH and CDR2 LQKENI. In DNA, the CDR3 is TGTGCCAGCTCACCAACGACTAGCTCACGAGAGACCCAGTACTTC. It yields the protein CASSPTTSSRETQYF. The full variable domain, its missing parts supplied by reference TRBV18 and TRBJ2-5, is NAGVMQNPRHLVRRRGQEARLRCSPMKGHSHVYWYRQLPEEGLKFMVYLQKENIIDESGMPKERFSAEFPKEGPSILRIQQVVRGDSAAYFCASSPTTSSRETQYFGPGTRLLVL.

The J gene is TRBJ1-2, the V gene TRBV9, with a tentative D call TRBD1 (5 bases). With 0 bases removed from V and 4 bases from J, the gap between germline ends came to 13 bases. Looked up from germline, CDR1 is SGDLS and CDR2 is YYNGEE. The CDR3 loop spans 15 amino acids. CDR3 residues: CASSVERGGGYGYTF. The CDR3 region has the DNA TGTGCCAGCAGCGTAGAACGGGGGGGAGGCTATGGCTACACCTTC.

In this sample, this clone turned up a few times. V gene TRBV2 combines with J gene TRBJ2-2; 12 bases match TRBD2. Germline V gives CDR1 SNHLY, CDR2 FYNNEI. The CDR3 extends over 15 amino acids. Trimming cost V 7 bases and J 4 bases; bases outside gene matches: 4. CDR3 sequence: CASTRLAGATGELFF. In nucleotides, the CDR3 is TGTGCCAGCACGAGACTAGCGGGAGCCACCGGGGAGCTGTTTTTT.

The chain has TRBV9 and TRBJ2-3, with TRBD1 identical over 7 bases. The germline gives CDR1 SGDLS, CDR2 YYNGEE. This CDR3 spans 18 amino acids. Trimming took 4 bases from V and 2 from J; bases not matched to a gene: 16. The CDR3 loop is CASSPTTGTVSPTDTQYF. For the CDR3, the DNA is TGTGCCAGCAGCCCTACGACCGGGACAGTTTCTCCCACAGATACGCAGTATTTT.

The chain is built from TRBV7-8 and TRBJ1-4, with 8 bases lining up with TRBD1. This CDR3 spans 15 amino acids. Germline V gene sequence: CDR1 SGHVS, CDR2 FQNEAQ. Trimming removed 1 base from V and 3 bases from J; junction bases left unmatched: 1. The CDR3 DNA is TGTGCCAGCAGCTTAGGGACAGGGCCTAATGAAAAACTGTTTTTT. Translating it yields CASSLGTGPNEKLFF.

This clone was found once. V usage is TRBV7-9 and J usage is TRBJ1-1; possibly TRBD1 for D (6 bases). The germline CDR1 and CDR2 sequences are SEHNR and FQNEAQ (reference sequence). The ends were cut back, 0 bases at V and 7 bases at J, with 9 bases in the middle. This CDR3 has 13 residues. The CDR3 sequence is CASSLAEGVEAFF. The DNA of the CDR3 is TGTGCCAGCAGCTTAGCGGAGGGGGTTGAAGCTTTCTTT.